This T cell receptor (beta chain) was sequenced for a study of T cell responses to AZD1222 COVID-19 vaccine. Study-wide results and caveats: Targeting of unmutated variant regions was reportedly seen in nearly half of spike-specific TCRs.

The data were produced by immunoSEQ multiplex PCR, yet TCRdb's version contains in-frame clones alone and is incomplete. The data hold tens of thousands of clones, with roughly 80% observed a single time. This CDR3 is 15 amino acids long. J lost 2 bases, V lost 4 bases, and 7 bases had no gene match. Germline V gene data show CDR1 as SGHTA and CDR2 as FQGNSA. Comment on this clone: Its antigen remains unidentified.

Material: peripheral blood, obtained on day 0 of AZD1222 vaccination. The V call is TRBV7-2, the J call TRBJ2-5; 7 nucleotides align to TRBD2. The sequence came from an adult in good health. The CDR3 here is CASSSFSSGQETQYF. The CDR3 DNA reads as TGTGCCAGCAGCTCGTTTTCTAGCGGACAAGAGACCCAGTACTTC. Full variable domain (rest looked up from reference TRBV7-2 and TRBJ2-5): GAGVSQSPSNKVTEKGKDVELRCDPISGHTALYWYRQSLGQGLEFLIYFQGNSAPDKSGLPSDRFSAERTGGSVSTLTIQRTQQEDSAVYLCASSSFSSGQETQYFGPGTRLLVL.